Listed below are T cell receptor beta chains from one sample, sequenced in a study of T cell responses to AZD1222 COVID-19 vaccine. TCRdb keeps only in-frame clones here, not all; method: immunoSEQ multiplex PCR. Of tens of thousands of clones listed, 80% are singletons. Sequences were derived from peripheral blood, sampled 28 days after the second AZD1222 dose. These receptors were taken from an adult who received the AZD1222 COVID-19 vaccine. Both conserved end residues are trimmed from each CDR3. The order of the fields is D gene, J gene, V gene, CDR3 length, CDR3 protein. A D gene is named only where the DNA matches it firmly.

d_call: TRBD1; j_call: TRBJ1-2; v_call: TRBV9; cdr3_length: 12; cdr3_aa: ASSESRDSYGYT
d_call: -; j_call: TRBJ1-5; v_call: TRBV11-2; cdr3_length: 11; cdr3_aa: ASSLGVDQPQH
d_call: -; j_call: TRBJ2-5; v_call: TRBV11-1; cdr3_length: 11; cdr3_aa: ASSPSFRETQY
d_call: TRBD1; j_call: TRBJ2-7; v_call: TRBV13; cdr3_length: 12; cdr3_aa: ASSLGQGLYEQY
d_call: -; j_call: TRBJ1-6; v_call: TRBV10-2; cdr3_length: 12; cdr3_aa: ASSDHPGKSPLH
d_call: -; j_call: TRBJ1-6; v_call: TRBV2; cdr3_length: 11; cdr3_aa: ASSGTLNSPLH
d_call: -; j_call: TRBJ1-5; v_call: TRBV7-9; cdr3_length: 15; cdr3_aa: ASSSGSLTESNQPQH
d_call: -; j_call: TRBJ2-2; v_call: TRBV6-5; cdr3_length: 11; cdr3_aa: ASNQGGTGELF
d_call: TRBD1; j_call: TRBJ2-1; v_call: TRBV5-1; cdr3_length: 12; cdr3_aa: ASTRTGQGSEQF
d_call: -; j_call: TRBJ1-1; v_call: TRBV7-6; cdr3_length: 13; cdr3_aa: ASSLLGREATEAF
d_call: -; j_call: TRBJ1-4; v_call: TRBV5-1; cdr3_length: 15; cdr3_aa: ASSLKGGGEGYEKLF
d_call: -; j_call: TRBJ1-5; v_call: TRBV5-5; cdr3_length: 14; cdr3_aa: ASSLYVSHSNQPQH
d_call: -; j_call: TRBJ1-2; v_call: TRBV4-2; cdr3_length: 13; cdr3_aa: ASSQPGATNYGYT
d_call: -; j_call: TRBJ2-7; v_call: TRBV19; cdr3_length: 11; cdr3_aa: ASSPDSFYEQY
d_call: -; j_call: TRBJ2-2; v_call: TRBV2; cdr3_length: 11; cdr3_aa: ASRGESTGELF
d_call: TRBD2; j_call: TRBJ2-7; v_call: TRBV10-2; cdr3_length: 12; cdr3_aa: ASNLAGGPYEQY
d_call: TRBD1; j_call: TRBJ1-1; v_call: TRBV20-1; cdr3_length: 9; cdr3_aa: SANRGTEAF
d_call: TRBD1; j_call: TRBJ1-2; v_call: TRBV27; cdr3_length: 12; cdr3_aa: ASSLLQGRRGYT
d_call: -; j_call: TRBJ1-2; v_call: TRBV6-2/TRBV6-3; cdr3_length: 13; cdr3_aa: ASSLTQRDTYGYT
d_call: -; j_call: TRBJ1-1; v_call: TRBV30; cdr3_length: 12; cdr3_aa: AWSLSSGNTEAF
d_call: -; j_call: TRBJ1-5; v_call: TRBV28; cdr3_length: 14; cdr3_aa: ASSLGGGATYQPQH
d_call: -; j_call: TRBJ1-1; v_call: TRBV7-9; cdr3_length: 12; cdr3_aa: ASSLVGALTEAF
d_call: -; j_call: TRBJ1-4; v_call: TRBV6-5; cdr3_length: 14; cdr3_aa: ASSSENGRTNEKLF
d_call: -; j_call: TRBJ1-5; v_call: TRBV4-1; cdr3_length: 14; cdr3_aa: ASSLGLGGVGQPQH
d_call: -; j_call: TRBJ1-5; v_call: TRBV27; cdr3_length: 16; cdr3_aa: ASSHLWSSAHSNQPQH
d_call: -; j_call: TRBJ1-2; v_call: TRBV19; cdr3_length: 10; cdr3_aa: ASSDSFYGYT
d_call: TRBD1; j_call: TRBJ1-2; v_call: TRBV6-5; cdr3_length: 13; cdr3_aa: ASSYRGQGTRGYT
d_call: -; j_call: TRBJ2-3; v_call: TRBV12-1; cdr3_length: 16; cdr3_aa: ASSHTRPGLPASDTQY
d_call: TRBD2; j_call: TRBJ2-1; v_call: TRBV5-1; cdr3_length: 14; cdr3_aa: ASSPGTSGGRGEQF
d_call: -; j_call: TRBJ2-2; v_call: TRBV9; cdr3_length: 12; cdr3_aa: ASSVEPSTGELF
d_call: -; j_call: TRBJ2-7; v_call: TRBV10-1; cdr3_length: 11; cdr3_aa: ASRPDDSYEQY
d_call: TRBD1; j_call: TRBJ2-3; v_call: TRBV6-5; cdr3_length: 13; cdr3_aa: ASSMDRSSTDTQY
d_call: TRBD1; j_call: TRBJ1-1; v_call: TRBV5-5; cdr3_length: 14; cdr3_aa: ASSSDRVIKNTEAF
d_call: -; j_call: TRBJ2-2; v_call: TRBV5-5; cdr3_length: 14; cdr3_aa: ASSPTGGGNTGELF
d_call: TRBD1; j_call: TRBJ1-2; v_call: TRBV12-3/TRBV12-4; cdr3_length: 10; cdr3_aa: ASRTGNSGYT
d_call: -; j_call: TRBJ2-3; v_call: TRBV5-4; cdr3_length: 13; cdr3_aa: ASSFALSSTDTQY